What follows are 32 T cell receptor beta chains derived from one specimen sequenced in a study of blood T cells in healthy people across ages. The use of a sample-barcoded 5' primer and a J-beta primer mix characterized a second PCR of roughly 6 to 11 cycles. One entry per CDR3 protein, called by TCRdb with MiXCR from the 5' RACE reads. The sample has 540,000 or so distinct CDR3 sequences; less than 25% are singletons. The sample was also linked to a second study, of T cells of mothers and their children.

The source material was blood. These receptors were taken from a boy aged 5 to 17 in good health.

The CDR3 sequence is CASSLIQLGGRETQYF. As DNA, the CDR3 is TGTGCCAGCAGTTTAATCCAGCTCGGCGGGAGGGAGACCCAGTACTTC. This chain uses TRBV12-3 or TRBV12-4 with TRBJ2-5; 8 nucleotides align to TRBD2. The CDR3 totals 16 residues. V lost 2 bases to trimming and J lost 5 bases; unmatched junction nucleotides: 10.

CDR3 DNA: TGCAGCGTTGAAGATCGAACAGGGAGGGGCTACACCTTC. It translates to CSVEDRTGRGYTF. V and J are TRBV29-1 and TRBJ1-2; D may be TRBD1 (6 bases). Looked up from germline, CDR1 is SQVTM and CDR2 is ANQGSEA. The V gene lost 0 bases and the J gene lost 8 bases, with 13 bases spanning the gap. This CDR3 is 13 amino acids long.

The chain employs TRBV29-1 and TRBJ2-7; D is unresolved. This CDR3 spans 13 amino acids. The V end was cut by 5 bases, the J end by 1 base, with 12 bases between. CDR1 SQVTM and CDR2 ANQGSEA come from the germline V gene. The CDR3 nucleotides are TGCAGCGTTAGGACGGTAAATTCCTACGAGCAGTACTTC. Encoded protein: CSVRTVNSYEQYF.

In its sample, this clonotype was seen a few times. The V and J genes are TRBV11-2 and TRBJ2-1, with 7 bases identical to TRBD1. CDR1 SGHAT and CDR2 FQNNGV come from the germline V gene. The V and J ends lost 3 bases and 12 bases, in that order; junction bases with no gene match: 11. The CDR3 contains 14 residues. Here the CDR3 DNA reads TGTGCCAGCAGCTTGGACCGGGACAGAGAATTGCAGTTCTTC. It codes for CASSLDRDRELQFF.

On this clonotype itself: An end of the junction does not agree with germline; a read error may underlie this. The rearrangement links TRBV6-1 to TRBJ2-5; TRBD2 matches 9 bases. Germline V gives CDR1 MNHNS, CDR2 SASEGT. The CDR3 totals 15 residues. Here the CDR3 reads CAGSRSGGREETQYF. Written as DNA, the CDR3 is TGTGCCGGCAGTCGTAGCGGGGGTAGGGAAGAGACCCAGTACTTC.

The table lists this clonotype with many counts. V is TRBV7-2 and J is TRBJ1-1; D call uncertain. Germline V gene data show CDR1 as SGHTA and CDR2 as FQGNSA. The CDR3 runs 15 residues. V lost 1 base and J lost 10, with 19 bases in between. CDR3 sequence reads: CASSLEFRTAPRAFF. The CDR3 DNA follows: TGTGCCAGCAGCTTAGAATTCCGGACGGCTCCCCGAGCTTTCTTT. The full variable domain, its missing parts supplied by reference TRBV7-2 and TRBJ1-1, is GAGVSQSPSNKVTEKGKDVELRCDPISGHTALYWYRQSLGQGLEFLIYFQGNSAPDKSGLPSDRFSAERTGGSVSTLTIQRTQQEDSAVYLCASSLEFRTAPRAFFGQGTRLTVV.

In this sample, this clonotype turned up a few times. The CDR3 coding sequence is TGTGCCAGCAGCCCGGGGACGGATTATAGCAATCAGCCCCAGCATTTT. It yields the protein CASSPGTDYSNQPQHF. The J gene is TRBJ1-5, the V gene TRBV11-2; a possible D gene is TRBD1 (5 bases). V lost 5 bases and J lost 0, with 14 bases in between. There are 16 residues in the CDR3. Germline assignment: CDR1 SGHAT and CDR2 FQNNGV.

This chain connects TRBV29-1 to TRBJ2-5; the D gene could be TRBD1 or TRBD2 (5 bases each). The assigned J gene may be wrong: the sequence end matches TRBJ2-1 better. The CDR3 is made up of 15 amino acids. The germline V gene has CDR1 SQVTM and CDR2 ANQGSEA. The CDR3 DNA is TGCAGCGTTGAAGGGGACCGTGGCTCCTACAATGAGCAGTTCTTC. It encodes CSVEGDRGSYNEQFF.

A few counts support this clonotype. The gene calls are TRBV28 and TRBJ2-5; TRBD2 aligns across 12 bases. Unmatched junction bases numbered 8, after V lost 4 bases and J lost 5 bases. Germline V gives CDR1 MDHEN, CDR2 SYDVKM. This CDR3 region has 16 residues. For the CDR3, the DNA is TGTGCCAGCAGTTCTCCGGGACTAGCGGGTTGGGAGACCCAGTACTTC. This translates into CASSSPGLAGWETQYF.

This clonotype showed up just a few times. This sequence joins TRBV5-5 and TRBJ1-2, with 7 positions matching TRBD1. This CDR3 region has 14 residues. Looked up from germline, CDR1 is SGHKS and CDR2 is YYEKEE (reference sequence). Trimming cost V 4 bases and J 10 bases; bases outside gene matches: 13. The CDR3 loop reads CASSPQGTAPPYTF. The CDR3 nucleotides read TGTGCCAGCAGCCCTCAGGGGACAGCTCCTCCCTACACCTTC.

This clonotype has just a few counts. V and J are TRBV9 and TRBJ2-5; D not certain. With 3 bases removed from V and 2 bases from J, the gap between germline ends came to 11 bases. CDR1 SGDLS and CDR2 YYNGEE come from the germline V gene. The CDR3 loop spans 14 amino acids. The CDR3 sequence: CASSATADQETQYF. In DNA form, the CDR3 reads TGTGCCAGCAGCGCCACGGCCGATCAAGAGACCCAGTACTTC.

The chain carries TRBV6-2 or TRBV6-3 and TRBJ2-2; D is unclear. The CDR3 runs to 14 residues. The germline V gene encodes CDR1 MNHEY and CDR2 SVGEGT. Deletions cut 6 bases from V and 4 bases from J, with 12 bases between. Here the CDR3 reads CASRDRRSTGELFF. In DNA form, the CDR3 reads TGTGCCAGCAGGGATCGAAGGAGCACCGGGGAGCTGTTTTTT.

On this clonotype itself: Relative to the germline gene, one junction end is altered; a read error may explain this. CDR3 nucleotide sequence: TGTGCCAGCAGTGAACTTAGGCCGGGACTAGGGTACACAGATACACAGTATTTT. Translating it yields CASSELRPGLGYTDTQYF. The chain recombines TRBV6-1 with TRBJ2-3; TRBD2 matches 8 bases. Germline V gene sequence: CDR1 MNHNS, CDR2 SASEGT. The CDR3 is 18 residues long.

CDR3: CASSFSREETQYF. The CDR3 DNA is TGCGCCAGCAGCTTCTCTAGGGAAGAGACCCAGTACTTC. V is TRBV5-1 and J is TRBJ2-5; D uncertain. The CDR3 has 13 residues. The germline V gene has CDR1 SGHRS and CDR2 YFSETQ. The germline V and J ends were trimmed by 2 bases and 3 bases, with 8 bases remaining between them.

This clonotype was counted a few times. The V gene is TRBV29-1, the J gene TRBJ2-5; 9 bases map to TRBD2. The J call may not be correct, given that the DNA end is closer to TRBJ2-7. This CDR3 spans 12 amino acids. The germline V gene has CDR1 SQVTM and CDR2 ANQGSEA. CDR3 sequence: CSVVGLASEQYF. CDR3 sequence (DNA): TGCAGCGTTGTCGGACTAGCGAGCGAGCAGTACTTC.

This clonotype turned up a few times. The rearrangement joins TRBV20-1 to TRBJ1-2; weak D call: TRBD1 (5 bases). The germline CDR1 and CDR2 sequences are DFQATT and SNEGSKA (reference sequence). The CDR3 covers 14 residues. The V end was cut by 3 bases, the J end by 3 bases, with 14 bases between. CDR3 sequence (DNA): TGCAGTGCTAGGGACCTAGCGGGGGACTATGGCTACACCTTC. Translating gives CSARDLAGDYGYTF.

To note about this clonotype: The junction and the germline gene differ at one end; a read error may be behind it. The rearrangement joins TRBV7-7 to TRBJ2-5; D remains unclear. The CDR3 totals 14 residues. Per the germline V gene, CDR1 is SSHAT and CDR2 is FNYEAQ (reference sequence). The CDR3 reads CASSFHMDARPLYF. CDR3 sequence (DNA): TGTGCTAGCAGCTTCCACATGGACGCTCGGCCTTTGTACTTC.

V gene TRBV20-1 combines with J gene TRBJ2-5; D is perhaps TRBD2 (6 bases). Per germline, CDR1 DFQATT and CDR2 SNEGSKA (reference sequence). Trimming removed 5 bases from V and 5 bases from J, with 15 bases in between. The CDR3 totals 13 residues. The CDR3 region is CSASPEGRETQYF. The CDR3 DNA reads as TGCAGTGCTTCTCCGGAGGGCCGGGAGACCCAGTACTTC.

V is TRBV7-2 and J is TRBJ1-2; TRBD1 matches 8 bases. V dropped 2 bases and J dropped 8; count of bases not matched to a gene: 7. This CDR3 region has 14 residues. CDR1 and CDR2 from the germline V gene are SGHTA and FQGNSA. The CDR3 reads CASSLTPGGKGYTF. DNA of the CDR3: TGTGCCAGCAGCTTAACCCCAGGGGGCAAAGGCTACACCTTC.

V usage is TRBV29-1 and J usage is TRBJ2-2; D call uncertain. The CDR3 length is 12 residues. V lost 2 bases to trimming and J lost 4 bases, with 5 bases between them. The germline CDR1 and CDR2 sequences are SQVTM and ANQGSEA. The CDR3 sequence: CSVEQITGELFF. CDR3 nucleotides: TGCAGCGTTGAACAGATCACCGGGGAGCTGTTTTTT.

This clonotype came up a few times. V gene TRBV7-8 combines with J gene TRBJ2-4; D remains unclear. This CDR3 spans 16 amino acids. V shed 3 bases and J shed 0 bases, with 12 bases lying between them. Germline CDR1 SGHVS, CDR2 FQNEAQ. The CDR3 region has the DNA TGTGCCAGCAGCTTGGAAAGAGTACTAGCCAAAAACATTCAGTACTTC. Translation: CASSLERVLAKNIQYF.

This clonotype was detected a few times. The chain couples TRBV4-1 to TRBJ2-5; no clear D. The J call may be incorrect, as the DNA end agrees better with TRBJ2-7. Germline V gene sequence: CDR1 MGHRA, CDR2 YSYEKL. This CDR3 has 13 residues. The CDR3 sequence: CASSRTPWVEQYF. For the CDR3, the DNA is TGCGCCAGCAGCCGAACCCCGTGGGTCGAGCAGTACTTC.

The chain joins TRBV6-5 to TRBJ2-6; unclear D gene. V was cut by 0 bases and J by 0 bases, with 6 bases left in between. Germline V lookup: CDR1 MNHEY, CDR2 SVGAGI. This CDR3 region has 16 residues. In nucleotides, the CDR3 is TGTGCCAGCAGTTACTCGCGGAGCTCTGGGGCCAACGTCCTGACTTTC. It encodes CASSYSRSSGANVLTF.

The V gene is TRBV4-2, the J gene TRBJ2-2, with D hard to call. The CDR3 is 14 amino acids. In germline, CDR1 is LGHNA, CDR2 YNFKEQ. Trimming removed 0 bases at V and 6 bases at J, with 8 bases between. CDR3 region: CASSQDVGSGELFF. As DNA, the CDR3 is TGTGCCAGCAGCCAAGATGTTGGCTCCGGGGAGCTGTTTTTT.

This chain connects TRBV5-1 to TRBJ2-1; D is unclear. The length of the CDR3 is 17 residues. V was pared by 0 bases and J by 2 bases, with 15 bases between. Germline loops: CDR1 SGHRS, CDR2 YFSETQ. CDR3 coding DNA: TGCGCCAGCAGCTTGGTCGGCCCAGCGAGAGCCTACAATGAGCAGTTCTTC. Amino acids: CASSLVGPARAYNEQFF.

The rearrangement joins TRBV20-1 to TRBJ1-6, with TRBD1 as a possible D gene (6 bases). The CDR3 is 15 residues long. The V end was cut by 6 bases, the J end by 7 bases, with 19 bases between. The germline CDR1 and CDR2 sequences are DFQATT and SNEGSKA (reference sequence). The CDR3 sequence: CSATGPGRENSPLHF. In DNA form, the CDR3 reads TGCAGTGCGACAGGACCTGGGCGGGAAAATTCACCCCTCCACTTT.

The V and J genes are TRBV4-3 and TRBJ1-5; D gene unclear. V gave up 4 bases and J gave up 7 bases, with 17 bases separating them. CDR3 size: 15 residues. CDR1 and CDR2 from the germline V gene are LGHNA and YSLEER. The CDR3 nucleotides are TGCGCCAGCAGCCTCCAACCCTCCGGGGAGCAGCCCCAGCATTTT. Protein: CASSLQPSGEQPQHF.

V is TRBV10-3 and J is TRBJ2-5; D uncertain. The CDR3 contains 13 residues. The V gene's germline CDR1 is ENHRY and CDR2 SYGVKD. Trimming removed 4 bases from V and 0 bases from J, with 6 bases in between. This CDR3 is CAISGTHQETQYF. As DNA, the CDR3 is TGTGCCATCAGTGGAACCCACCAAGAGACCCAGTACTTC.

This clonotype showed up many times. A read error may account for a junction end that differs from germline. This chain joins TRBV5-1 and TRBJ2-3; D remains unclear. The germline V gene has CDR1 SGHRS and CDR2 YFSETQ. The CDR3 is 13 residues long. This CDR3 is CASSLARTDTQYF. In DNA form, the CDR3 reads TGTGCCAGCAGCTTGGCCCGCACAGATACGCAGTATTTT.

The chain joins TRBV18 to TRBJ2-1, with TRBD1 as a possible D gene (5 bases). CDR1 is KGHSH and CDR2 is LQKENI in the germline V gene. Trimming took off 4 bases at V and 9 bases at J, with 13 bases between the two ends. The CDR3 extends over 13 amino acids. CDR3 residues: CASSQGQGFEQFF. CDR3 coding DNA: TGTGCCAGCTCACAGGGGCAGGGTTTTGAGCAGTTCTTC.

J is TRBJ2-5 and V is TRBV4-3; D possibly corresponds to TRBD2 (5 bases). This CDR3 spans 14 amino acids. The V gene lost 0 bases and the J gene lost 8 bases, with 13 bases spanning the gap. The germline V gene encodes CDR1 LGHNA and CDR2 YSLEER. The CDR3 reads CASSQDSTGITQYF. The CDR3 DNA is TGCGCCAGCAGCCAAGATAGTACGGGGATTACCCAGTACTTC.

A word on this clonotype: The DNA is omitted, as the CDR3 cannot be located on it reliably, and the CDR3 follows TCRdb's listing. The chain's CDR3 is CAISDPNFGPDAQYF. The rearrangement joins TRBV10-3 to TRBJ2-3. CDR1 and CDR2 from the germline V gene are ENHRY and SYGVKD. The length of the CDR3 is 15 amino acids, counting both ends.